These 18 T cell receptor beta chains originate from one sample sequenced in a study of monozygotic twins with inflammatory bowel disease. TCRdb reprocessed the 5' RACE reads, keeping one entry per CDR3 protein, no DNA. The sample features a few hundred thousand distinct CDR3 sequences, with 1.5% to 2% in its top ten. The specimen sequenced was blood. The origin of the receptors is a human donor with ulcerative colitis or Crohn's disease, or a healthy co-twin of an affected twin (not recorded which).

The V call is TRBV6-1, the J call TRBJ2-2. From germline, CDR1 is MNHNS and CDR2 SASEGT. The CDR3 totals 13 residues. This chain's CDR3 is CASGQTEAGELFF.

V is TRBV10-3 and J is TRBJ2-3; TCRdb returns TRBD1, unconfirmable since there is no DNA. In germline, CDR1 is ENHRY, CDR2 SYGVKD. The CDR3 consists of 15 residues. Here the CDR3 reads CAIRQGGGAVFTQYF.

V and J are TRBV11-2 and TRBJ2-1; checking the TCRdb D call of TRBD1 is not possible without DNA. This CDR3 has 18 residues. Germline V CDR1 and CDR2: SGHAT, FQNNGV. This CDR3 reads CASSLPPGHTRSYNEQFF.

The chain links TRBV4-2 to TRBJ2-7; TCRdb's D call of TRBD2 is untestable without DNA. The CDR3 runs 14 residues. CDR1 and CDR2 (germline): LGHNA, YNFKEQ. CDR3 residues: CASRLSGGAYEQYF.

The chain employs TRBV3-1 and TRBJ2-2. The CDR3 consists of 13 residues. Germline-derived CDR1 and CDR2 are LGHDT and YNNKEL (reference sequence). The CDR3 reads CASSQRSTGELFF.

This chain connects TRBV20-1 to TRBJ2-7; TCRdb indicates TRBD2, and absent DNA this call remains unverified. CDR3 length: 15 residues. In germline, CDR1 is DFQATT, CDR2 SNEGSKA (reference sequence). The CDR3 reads CSAKVGLAGGDEQYF.

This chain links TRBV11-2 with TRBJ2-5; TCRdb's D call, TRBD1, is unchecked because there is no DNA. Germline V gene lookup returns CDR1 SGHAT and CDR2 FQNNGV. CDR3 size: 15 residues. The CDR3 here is CASSLGPRSGETQYF. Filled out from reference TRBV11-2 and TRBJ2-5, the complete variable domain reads EAGVAQSPRYKIIEKRQSVAFWCNPISGHATLYWYQQILGQGPKLLIQFQNNGVVDDSQLPKDRFSAERLKGVDSTLKIQPAKLEDSAVYLCASSLGPRSGETQYFGPGTRLLVL.

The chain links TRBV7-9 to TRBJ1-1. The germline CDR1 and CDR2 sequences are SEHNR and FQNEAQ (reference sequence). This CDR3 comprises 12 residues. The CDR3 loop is CASSHWETEAFF.

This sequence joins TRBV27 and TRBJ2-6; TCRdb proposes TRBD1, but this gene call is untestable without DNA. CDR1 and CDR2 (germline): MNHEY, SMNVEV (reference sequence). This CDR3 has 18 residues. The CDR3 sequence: CASSLLGQGAPGANVLTF.

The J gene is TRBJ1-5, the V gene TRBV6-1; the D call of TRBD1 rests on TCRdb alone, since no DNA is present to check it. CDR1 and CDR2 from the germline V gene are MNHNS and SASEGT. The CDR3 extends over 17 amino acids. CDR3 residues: CASSEGRGRGANQPQHF.

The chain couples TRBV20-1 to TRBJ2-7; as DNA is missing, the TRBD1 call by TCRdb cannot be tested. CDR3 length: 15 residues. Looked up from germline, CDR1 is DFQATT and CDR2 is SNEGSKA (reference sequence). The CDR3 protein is CSARAYGTGGYEQYF.

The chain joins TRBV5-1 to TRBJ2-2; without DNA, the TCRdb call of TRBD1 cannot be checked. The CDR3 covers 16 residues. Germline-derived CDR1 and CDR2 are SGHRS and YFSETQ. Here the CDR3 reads CASFNPSGGNTGELFF.

The chain's CDR3 is CATLGGTDEKLFF. The rearrangement uses TRBV10-3 and TRBJ1-4; TCRdb reports TRBD1, a call that lacks DNA to check it against. This CDR3 has 13 residues. Per germline, CDR1 ENHRY and CDR2 SYGVKD.

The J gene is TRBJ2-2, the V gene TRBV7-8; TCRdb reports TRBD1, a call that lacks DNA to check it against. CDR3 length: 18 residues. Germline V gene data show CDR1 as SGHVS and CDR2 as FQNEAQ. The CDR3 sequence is CASSLRTLPGQGAGELFF.

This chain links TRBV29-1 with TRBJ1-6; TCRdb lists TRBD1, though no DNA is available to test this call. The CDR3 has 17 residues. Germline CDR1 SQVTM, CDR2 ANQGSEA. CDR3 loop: CSVPKNRDREPNSPLHF. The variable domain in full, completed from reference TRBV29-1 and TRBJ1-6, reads SAVISQKPSRDICQRGTSLTIQCQVDSQVTMMFWYRQQPGQSLTLIATANQGSEATYESGFVIDKFPISRPNLTFSTLTVSNMSPEDSSIYLCSVPKNRDREPNSPLHFGNGTRLTVT.

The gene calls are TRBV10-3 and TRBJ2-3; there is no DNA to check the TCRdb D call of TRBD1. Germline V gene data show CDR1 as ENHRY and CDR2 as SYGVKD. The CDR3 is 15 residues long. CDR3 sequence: CAIRLQGLPTDTQYF.

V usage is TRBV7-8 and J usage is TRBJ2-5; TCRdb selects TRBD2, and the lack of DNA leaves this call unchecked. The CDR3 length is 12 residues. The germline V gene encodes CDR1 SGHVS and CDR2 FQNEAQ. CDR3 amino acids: CASSPASKTQYF.

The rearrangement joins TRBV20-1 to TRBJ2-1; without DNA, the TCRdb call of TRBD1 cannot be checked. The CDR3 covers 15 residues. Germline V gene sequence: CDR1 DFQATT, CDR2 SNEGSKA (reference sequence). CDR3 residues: CSARDLGGGYNEQFF.